These 29 T cell receptor beta chains were sequenced from one sample in a study of tumor-infiltrating lymphocytes in primary liver carcinoma. Synthesis of TCR beta cDNA was carried out from 500 ng total RNA with a constant-region primer. Each TCR beta library was derived from three nested multiplex PCR rounds that employed slightly modified ARM-PCR. Both of the initial two PCR rounds ran for about 9 cycles and employed TRBV1-TRBV30 forward primers alongside a C-beta reverse primer. TCRdb re-called the multiplex PCR reads through MiXCR, storing one row per CDR3 protein. Here the sample spans approximately 210,000 distinct CDR3 sequences, about 61% being singletons. The authors took blood RNA from unsorted whole blood and also extracted germline DNA. Specimen: peripheral blood. The receptors stem from a woman aged 55-75 years with primary liver carcinoma and hepatitis B virus infection.

In the case of this clonotype: An end of the junction does not agree with germline; a read error may underlie this. The chain uses TRBV4-1 and TRBJ1-3; D is unclear. There are 13 residues in the CDR3. Germline values: CDR1 MGHRA, CDR2 YSYEKL. CDR3: CGSSQTRGNTIYF. The CDR3 DNA follows: TGCGGCAGCAGCCAGACCCGGGGAAACACCATATATTTT.

This clonotype was detected once. The V and J genes are TRBV5-1 and TRBJ2-1, with 9 bases matching TRBD2. Germline loops: CDR1 SGHRS, CDR2 YFSETQ. The V segment lost 1 base and the J segment 9 bases; nucleotides outside the gene matches: 11. The CDR3 is made up of 16 amino acids. CDR3 amino acids: CASSLYGPAGGGEQFF. The CDR3 region has the DNA TGCGCCAGCAGCTTGTATGGACCAGCGGGAGGCGGTGAGCAGTTCTTC.

Turning to this clonotype: A read error may account for a junction end that differs from germline. The chain carries TRBV11-2 and TRBJ2-7; D is uncertain. CDR3 length: 13 amino acids. Germline V CDR1 and CDR2: SGHAT, FQNNGV. In DNA form, the CDR3 reads TGTCCCAGCAGCTTTAGACGCCAGTCCCCCGGCGGCTTC. Translating it yields CPSSFRRQSPGGF.

Points on this clonotype: The junction shows a germline mismatch at one end, possibly a read error. The chain couples TRBV5-8 to TRBJ1-2; D remains ambiguous. Looked up from germline, CDR1 is SGHTS and CDR2 is YDEGEE. CDR3 length: 9 residues. The CDR3: CTSSWGHTF. The CDR3 DNA reads as TGTACCAGCAGCTGGGGTCACACCTTC.

This clonotype was recorded once. This chain links TRBV5-1 with TRBJ2-7; 8 positions match TRBD1. V shed 3 bases and J 2 bases; nucleotides not matched to a gene: 10. Germline V gene data show CDR1 as SGHRS and CDR2 as YFSETQ. CDR3 length: 16 residues. This CDR3 is CASSSITRGRTYEQYF. The DNA of the CDR3 is TGCGCCAGCAGCTCGATTACCAGGGGGCGCACCTACGAGCAGTACTTC.

The chain employs TRBV28 and TRBJ2-3, with a tentative D call TRBD1 (5 bases). The J call may be in error: the DNA end matches TRBJ1-5 better. CDR3 length equals 14 residues. The germline CDR1 and CDR2 sequences are MDHEN and SYDVKM. The CDR3 is CASSSPGGTDTQHF. CDR3 coding DNA: TGTGCCAGCAGCTCCCCCGGGGGTACAGATACACAGCATTTT.

In regard to this clonotype: The limits of the CDR3 on the DNA are not certain, so only TCRdb's listed CDR3 is given. The chain carries TRBV25-1 and TRBJ2-7; the table's D call, TRBD1, has no DNA check behind it. Germline V gives CDR1 MGHDK, CDR2 SYGVNS. The CDR3 adds up to 15 amino acids, both ends counted. The CDR3 reads CASSEWGRGTYEHYF.

This clonotype was recorded at least ten times. The chain joins TRBV4-1 to TRBJ2-3; TRBD2 is a possible D gene (6 bases). Germline-derived CDR1 and CDR2 are MGHRA and YSYEKL. V lost 0 bases and J lost 2, with 15 bases in between. This CDR3 contains 17 residues. The CDR3 loop reads CASSQDFPQRVTDTQYF. The CDR3 nucleotides read TGCGCCAGCAGCCAAGATTTTCCTCAGCGGGTCACAGATACGCAGTATTTT.

This clonotype was seen a handful of times. Possible read error: a much larger clone is one base away. This chain links TRBV6-5 with TRBJ1-2; tentative D call: TRBD1 (6 bases). CDR3 length equals 13 residues. CDR1 and CDR2 from the germline V gene are MNHEY and SVGAGI. CDR3 region: CATLDSRGYGYIF. As DNA, the CDR3 is TGTGCCACCTTGGACAGCCGAGGCTATGGCTACATCTTC.

This clonotype has more than one count but fewer than ten. This chain connects TRBV10-3 to TRBJ2-7, with D perhaps matching TRBD1 (6 bases). The CDR3 contains 16 residues. Trimming pared 5 bases from V and 3 bases from J, leaving 20 bases between. Germline CDR1 reads ENHRY; CDR2 reads SYGVKD. The CDR3 DNA follows: TGTGCCATCAGTATCCCAAATACGGGACAAATCTACGAGCAGTACTTC. Its translation: CAISIPNTGQIYEQYF.

Note on this clonotype: An end of the junction differs from the germline gene, which may be a read error. The chain joins TRBV4-1 to TRBJ2-5; 10 nucleotides match TRBD2. CDR3 size: 20 residues. Germline V CDR1 and CDR2: MGHRA, YSYEKL. In DNA, the CDR3 is TGCGCCAGCAGGCAAGAAGGTACTAGCGGGGTCACCCCAAATAAAGAGACCCAGTACTTC. Amino acid sequence: CASRQEGTSGVTPNKETQYF.

As to this clonotype: This may stem from a read error, because a much larger clone lies one nucleotide away. This chain links TRBV12-3 or TRBV12-4 with TRBJ2-7, with 7 bases that match TRBD2. The CDR3 totals 15 residues. V was clipped by 5 bases and J by 2 bases; unmatched bases: 9. The CDR3 DNA follows: TGTGCCAGCAGTAAGAGCGGGGAACAGGCCTACGAGCAGTACTTC. Its translation is CASSKSGEQAYEQYF.

The chain employs TRBV28 and TRBJ2-1; TRBD1 is a possible D gene (6 bases). CDR1 and CDR2 from the germline V gene are MDHEN and SYDVKM. This CDR3 has 14 amino acids. The V end lost 8 bases, the J end lost 4 bases, and 15 bases lay between the germline ends. The CDR3 coding sequence is TGTGCCAGCGCCTCCTTAGACAGGTACAATGAGCAGTTCTTC. Amino acid sequence: CASASLDRYNEQFF.

Details on this clonotype: This clone may be a read error of a much larger clone one base away. The rearrangement joins TRBV10-3 to TRBJ2-3; possibly TRBD2 for D (5 bases). The CDR3 is 17 amino acids. Germline CDR1 and CDR2: ENHRY and SYGVKD. V lost 0 bases to trimming and J lost 12 bases, with 25 bases between them. CDR3 loop: CAISESTTRGSLMDQYF. CDR3 bases: TGTGCCATCAGTGAGTCAACTACCCGGGGTTCCCTCATGGATCAGTATTTT.

This clonotype was seen once. A much larger clone is a single base away; this may be a read error. This chain uses TRBV20-1 with TRBJ1-6; D uncertain. CDR3 size: 13 residues. The germline V and J ends were trimmed by 4 bases and 8 bases, with 12 bases remaining between them. Germline CDR1 and CDR2: DFQATT and SNEGSKA (reference sequence). CDR3 protein: CSANLSPYSPLHF. DNA of the CDR3: TGCAGTGCTAATCTATCCCCTTATTCACCCCTCCACTTT.

Comments on this clonotype: A read error is possible here, since a much larger clone lies one base away. The CDR3 DNA sequence: TGTGCCAGCAGTTACACCGGGACTAGCGGAACTAATAGCTCCTACGAGCAGTACTTC. This codes for CASSYTGTSGTNSSYEQYF. This chain uses TRBV6-2 or TRBV6-3 with TRBJ2-7; TRBD2 aligns across 11 bases. The germline gives CDR1 MNHEY, CDR2 SVGEGT. The CDR3 loop spans 19 amino acids. Trimming removed 2 bases from V and 0 bases from J; junction bases left unmatched: 12.

Concerning this clonotype: This clone may be a read error of a much larger clone one base away. The chain couples TRBV12-3 or TRBV12-4 to TRBJ2-5; 7 bases agree with TRBD1. The CDR3 consists of 15 residues. The CDR3 reads CASSLGQGDVKTQNF. The CDR3 nucleotides are TGTGCCAGCAGTTTGGGGCAGGGGGACGTAAAGACCCAGAACTTC.

The chain has TRBV30 and TRBJ1-2; D is unclear. This CDR3 is built from 13 residues. The germline V gene encodes CDR1 GTSNPN and CDR2 SVGIG (reference sequence). Deletions cut 2 bases from V and 0 bases from J, with 7 bases between. The CDR3 DNA follows: TGTGCCTGGAGTCCGGGAACTAACTATGGCTACACCTTC. Translating it yields CAWSPGTNYGYTF.

Comment on this clonotype: At one end, the junction sequence differs from germline, possibly due to a read error. The chain recombines TRBV6-5 with TRBJ2-7; the D call may be TRBD1 or TRBD2 (6 bases each). Germline-derived CDR1 and CDR2 are MNHEY and SVGAGI. The CDR3 sequence is 15 residues long. The CDR3 DNA reads TGTGCCAGCAATTACTCCTCCGGGGGCGCTTACGAGCAGTACTTC. Translating it yields CASNYSSGGAYEQYF.

Comment on this clonotype: A read error may explain this, as a much larger clone is one base away. The V and J genes are TRBV4-2 and TRBJ2-3, with 8 bases lining up with TRBD2. There are 17 residues in the CDR3. The germline V gene encodes CDR1 LGHNA and CDR2 YNFKEQ. CDR3 in DNA: TGTGCCAGCAGTCAAGATTTAGGACTAGCATCCACAGATGCGCAGTATTTT. It is translated as CASSQDLGLASTDAQYF.

The chain's CDR3 is CASRGDRGYGYTF. Here the CDR3 DNA reads TGTGCCAGCAGGGGGGACAGGGGCTATGGCTACACCTTC. The chain combines TRBV28 with TRBJ1-2, with 10 nucleotides matching TRBD1. From germline, CDR1 is MDHEN and CDR2 SYDVKM. V shed 6 bases and J 4 bases; nucleotides not matched to a gene: 2. The CDR3 loop spans 13 amino acids.

Note on this clonotype: One base away lies a much larger clone, so this may be a sequencing read error. The rearrangement joins TRBV5-1 to TRBJ2-1; 15 bases line up with TRBD2. The CDR3 is 18 residues long. CDR1 SGHRS and CDR2 YFSETQ come from the germline V gene. CDR3 sequence: CASSDRGTSGRLANEQSF. CDR3 sequence (DNA): TGCGCCAGCAGCGACCGGGGGACTAGCGGGAGGTTGGCCAATGAGCAGTCCTTC.

Concerning this clonotype: One junction end does not reproduce the germline sequence, and a read error may be involved. The gene calls are TRBV30 and TRBJ2-7; a weak D match, TRBD2 (6 bases). The germline V gene has CDR1 GTSNPN and CDR2 SVGIG (reference sequence). This CDR3 has 16 amino acids. CDR3 region: CAWSFPLGGKTYERYF. CDR3 sequence (DNA): TGTGCCTGGAGTTTCCCTTTGGGCGGGAAAACCTACGAGCGGTACTTC. Full variable domain (missing parts from reference TRBV30 and TRBJ2-7): SQTIHQWPATLVQPVGSPLSLECTVEGTSNPNLYWYRQAAGRGLQLLFYSVGIGQISSEVPQNLSASRPQDRQFILSSKKLLLSDSGFYLCAWSFPLGGKTYERYFGPGTRLTVT.

The chain couples TRBV25-1 to TRBJ2-3, with 8 positions matching TRBD2. The CDR3 extends over 17 amino acids. CDR1 MGHDK and CDR2 SYGVNS come from the germline V gene. V trimming: 3 bases; J trimming: 5 bases; junction bases outside the gene matches: 13. The CDR3 spells CASSDPLGAGEGDTQYF. The CDR3 DNA follows: TGTGCCAGCAGTGACCCCTTAGGAGCGGGAGAGGGAGATACGCAGTATTTT.

This clonotype was seen just once. This sequence joins TRBV7-2 and TRBJ1-6; no clear D gene. V was cut by 5 bases and J by 4 bases, with 9 bases left in between. Germline-derived CDR1 and CDR2 are SGHTA and FQGNSA. The CDR3 runs to 14 residues. The CDR3: CASSPRVYNSPLHF. Written as DNA, the CDR3 is TGTGCCAGCAGCCCCAGAGTTTATAATTCACCCCTCCACTTT.

On this clonotype: A much bigger clone sits one base away, suggesting this may be a read error. The chain carries TRBV6-1 and TRBJ2-7; possible D gene TRBD1, 6 bases. This CDR3 comprises 16 residues. V lost 6 bases and J lost 3, with 21 bases in between. CDR1 is MNHNS and CDR2 is SASEGT in the germline V gene. CDR3 residues: CASRMGHLGSVYEQYF. The CDR3 nucleotides read TGTGCCAGCAGAATGGGACATTTGGGGTCGGTCTACGAGCAGTACTTC.

The CDR3 nucleotides are TGTGCCAGCAGCCATGGAGAGGTGGCTTTCTTGGACACTGAAGCTTTCTTT. It encodes CASSHGEVAFLDTEAFF. The genes are TRBV11-2 and TRBJ1-1, with no clear D. This CDR3 region has 17 residues. Trimming took 5 bases from V and 3 from J, leaving 22 bases between them. CDR1 is SGHAT and CDR2 is FQNNGV in the germline V gene. Full variable domain (remainder filled in from reference TRBV11-2 and TRBJ1-1): EAGVAQSPRYKIIEKRQSVAFWCNPISGHATLYWYQQILGQGPKLLIQFQNNGVVDDSQLPKDRFSAERLKGVDSTLKIQPAKLEDSAVYLCASSHGEVAFLDTEAFFGQGTRLTVV.

This clonotype was seen a single time. It is likely a read error, because the conserved phenylalanine at the end of the CDR3 is missing. The J gene is TRBJ2-3, the V gene TRBV11-2, with TRBD1 as a possible D gene (6 bases). The germline gives CDR1 SGHAT, CDR2 FQNNGV. This CDR3 has 15 amino acids. This chain's CDR3 is CASILAMGATDTQYI. The CDR3 bases are TGTGCCAGCATCTTAGCGATGGGGGCCACAGATACGCAGTATATT.

The gene calls are TRBV11-2 and TRBJ1-1; perhaps TRBD1 as D (5 bases). With 1 base removed from V and 6 bases from J, the gap between germline ends came to 12 bases. Looked up from germline, CDR1 is SGHAT and CDR2 is FQNNGV. This CDR3 spans 14 amino acids. The CDR3 loop reads CASSLAGSGPEAFF. CDR3 bases: TGTGCCAGCAGCTTAGCCGGGTCAGGGCCTGAAGCTTTCTTT.